Each of the 28 T cell receptor beta chains below was sequenced from the same sample in a study of cytomegalovirus exposure and HLA in healthy donors. With 60 Vbeta and 13 Jbeta primers, the PCR was carried out. Sequencing was performed with immunoSEQ multiplex PCR; in TCRdb, only in-frame clones are kept and a portion is missing. The repertoire holds around 100,000 clones, around 75% seen once, with approximately 0.9% in the top ten. Sample: PBMCs. The receptor set was obtained from a woman in her 30s in good health and CMV-seronegative.

CDR3 protein: CASSLALTSAGETQYF. CDR3 nucleotide sequence: TGTGCCAGCAGCTTAGCCCTCACTAGCGCGGGGGAGACCCAGTACTTC. The rearrangement uses TRBV7-9 and TRBJ2-5, with TRBD2 matching 7 bases. This CDR3 is built from 16 residues. V lost 0 bases to trimming and J lost 5 bases; unmatched junction nucleotides: 9. Germline V gives CDR1 SEHNR, CDR2 FQNEAQ (reference sequence). The full variable domain, with the rest looked up from reference TRBV7-9 and TRBJ2-5, is DTGVSQNPRHKITKRGQNVTFRCDPISEHNRLYWYRQTLGQGPEFLTYFQNEAQLEKSRLLSDRFSAERPKGSFSTLEIQRTEQGDSAMYLCASSLALTSAGETQYFGPGTRLLVL.

The V call is TRBV4-1, the J call TRBJ2-1; the D gene is possibly TRBD2 (5 bases). This CDR3 is built from 11 residues. V lost 5 bases, J lost 7 bases, and 6 bases lay in between. CDR1 MGHRA and CDR2 YSYEKL come from the germline V gene. CDR3 nucleotides: TGCGCCAGCAGCGACTATAATGAGCAGTTCTTC. Amino acid sequence: CASSDYNEQFF.

The chain couples TRBV5-1 to TRBJ2-1; D call uncertain. The ends were cut back, 2 bases at V and 2 bases at J, with 11 bases in the middle. The CDR3 sequence is 15 residues long. CDR1 and CDR2 (germline): SGHRS, YFSETQ. The CDR3 reads CASSLEITPYNEQFF. The DNA for the CDR3 is TGCGCCAGCAGCTTAGAGATTACCCCCTACAATGAGCAGTTCTTC.

The chain combines TRBV19 with TRBJ2-5; D is perhaps TRBD2 (5 bases). V was pared by 5 bases and J by 6 bases, with 16 bases between. CDR1 is LNHDA, CDR2 SQIVND, per germline (reference sequence). CDR3 length equals 14 residues. The CDR3 DNA reads TGTGCCAGTAGTTGGGGAGACGGGCGGCAGACCCAGTACTTC. It encodes CASSWGDGRQTQYF. Looking up the rest from reference TRBV19 and TRBJ2-5 gives the full variable domain: DGGITQSPKYLFRKEGQNVTLSCEQNLNHDAMYWYRQDPGQGLRLIYYSQIVNDFQKGDIAEGYSVSREKKESFPLTVTSAQKNPTAFYLCASSWGDGRQTQYFGPGTRLLVL.

V usage is TRBV5-1 and J usage is TRBJ2-2, with a tentative D call TRBD2 (6 bases). The germline V and J ends were trimmed by 8 bases and 4 bases, with 18 bases remaining between them. The CDR3 covers 15 residues. Germline V gene lookup returns CDR1 SGHRS and CDR2 YFSETQ. CDR3 in amino acids: CASESGATATGELFF. For the CDR3, the DNA is TGCGCCAGTGAGTCGGGAGCTACCGCCACCGGGGAGCTGTTTTTT.

This clone was observed a single time. The chain recombines TRBV28 with TRBJ1-6; 7 bases map to TRBD1. This CDR3 has 14 amino acids. Trimming took 4 bases from V and 8 from J; bases not matched to a gene: 5. Germline-derived CDR1 and CDR2 are MDHEN and SYDVKM. CDR3 bases: TGTGCCAGCAGTTCCGGACAGGCTGATTCACCCCTCCACTTT. Translating gives CASSSGQADSPLHF.

The chain couples TRBV6-6 to TRBJ2-7, with D maybe TRBD1 (6 bases). This CDR3 comprises 15 residues. V shed 0 bases and J shed 2 bases, with 11 bases lying between them. Germline-derived CDR1 and CDR2 are MNHNY and SVGAGI (reference sequence). The CDR3 DNA is TGTGCCAGCAGTTACTCGGTAGGGGGAACCTACGAGCAGTACTTC. Amino acid sequence: CASSYSVGGTYEQYF.

The rearrangement joins TRBV10-3 to TRBJ2-2; 8 bases align to TRBD2. Germline CDR1 and CDR2: ENHRY and SYGVKD. V shed 3 bases, J shed 3 bases, and the junction held 0 bases outside the gene matches. The CDR3 extends over 14 amino acids. This CDR3 is CAISDGGDTGELFF. The CDR3 DNA follows: TGTGCCATCAGTGACGGGGGGGACACCGGGGAGCTGTTTTTT.

CDR3 sequence reads: CASGDSRRYTF. In DNA form, the CDR3 reads TGTGCCAGCGGAGACAGCCGGCGCTACACCTTC. The chain links TRBV6-5 to TRBJ1-2; possibly TRBD1 for D (5 bases). CDR1 and CDR2 from the germline V gene are MNHEY and SVGAGI. The CDR3 sequence is 11 residues long. Trimming removed 8 bases from V and 9 bases from J, with 13 bases in between.

This chain uses TRBV7-6 with TRBJ2-2; 9 bases map to TRBD2. Germline loops: CDR1 SGHVS, CDR2 FNYEAQ. J was trimmed by 7 bases and V by 6 bases; bases with no gene match: 12. The CDR3 runs 16 residues. The CDR3 is CASSEAGGVLGGELFF. DNA for the CDR3: TGTGCCAGCAGTGAAGCGGGAGGAGTGTTAGGCGGGGAGCTGTTTTTT.

This chain joins TRBV11-3 and TRBJ2-2; 7 nucleotides agree with TRBD2. This CDR3 spans 16 amino acids. V trimming: 0 bases; J trimming: 7 bases; junction bases outside the gene matches: 8. CDR1 and CDR2 from the germline V gene are SGHNT and YENEEA. CDR3 in amino acids: CASSLDPGGRFGELFF. The CDR3 coding sequence is TGTGCCAGCAGCTTAGATCCGGGCGGGAGATTCGGGGAGCTGTTTTTT. The variable domain in full, completed from reference TRBV11-3 and TRBJ2-2, reads EAGVVQSPRYKIIEKKQPVAFWCNPISGHNTLYWYLQNLGQGPELLIRYENEEAVDDSQLPKDRFSAERLKGVDSTLKIQPAELGDSAVYLCASSLDPGGRFGELFFGEGSRLTVL.

This clone has only a few counts. The gene calls are TRBV5-8 and TRBJ2-1; 10 bases line up with TRBD1. The CDR3 runs 15 residues. V shed 2 bases, J shed 7 bases, and the junction held 6 bases outside the gene matches. The V gene's germline CDR1 is SGHTS and CDR2 YDEGEE. The CDR3 spells CASSLAGQGYNEQFF. The DNA for the CDR3 is TGTGCCAGCAGCTTAGCGGGACAGGGGTATAATGAGCAGTTCTTC.

The rearrangement uses TRBV5-1 and TRBJ2-7; tentative D call: TRBD1 (5 bases). Germline-derived CDR1 and CDR2 are SGHRS and YFSETQ. Trimming shortened V by 6 bases and J by 4 bases, and 14 bases separated the two germline ends. The CDR3 loop spans 13 amino acids. CDR3 in amino acids: CASKERAGYEQYF. CDR3 nucleotide sequence: TGCGCCAGCAAAGAGAGAGCAGGGTACGAGCAGTACTTC.

The V call is TRBV11-3, the J call TRBJ2-3, with 9 nucleotides matching TRBD2. The CDR3 extends over 16 amino acids. Germline lookup yields CDR1 SGHNT and CDR2 YENEEA. J was trimmed by 4 bases and V by 1 base; bases with no gene match: 6. CDR3 sequence reads: CASSLGGSGGADTQYF. The CDR3 coding sequence is TGTGCCAGCAGCTTAGGGGGTAGCGGGGGTGCAGATACGCAGTATTTT.

There are a few counts of this clone. This chain links TRBV6-5 with TRBJ1-2; no definite D call. The CDR3 has 15 amino acids. The V end lost 6 bases, the J end lost 4 bases, and 18 bases lay between the germline ends. The germline V gene has CDR1 MNHEY and CDR2 SVGAGI. The CDR3 here is CASSAITGNTYGYTF. The DNA of the CDR3 is TGTGCCAGCAGCGCCATAACCGGGAATACCTATGGCTACACCTTC.

The V call is TRBV7-9, the J call TRBJ2-1; 12 bases align to TRBD2. V lost 5 bases to trimming and J lost 3 bases; unmatched junction nucleotides: 5. This CDR3 region has 16 residues. The germline V gene has CDR1 SEHNR and CDR2 FQNEAQ (reference sequence). CDR3 coding DNA: TGTGCCAGCAGCAGAGGACTAGCGGGGAACTACAATGAGCAGTTCTTC. Residues: CASSRGLAGNYNEQFF.

The J gene is TRBJ1-1, the V gene TRBV7-9; possible D gene TRBD1, 6 bases. Trimming shortened V by 5 bases and J by 5 bases, and 15 bases separated the two germline ends. In germline, CDR1 is SEHNR, CDR2 FQNEAQ (reference sequence). The CDR3 is 14 amino acids. The CDR3 DNA is TGTGCCAGCAGCCTCCGGACAGTAACAACTGAAGCTTTCTTT. Translated: CASSLRTVTTEAFF.

V usage is TRBV2 and J usage is TRBJ1-1; TRBD1 might be the D (5 bases). V dropped 4 bases and J dropped 2 bases, with 11 bases sitting between them. The CDR3 totals 14 residues. Germline CDR1 reads SNHLY; CDR2 reads FYNNEI. The CDR3 DNA reads as TGTGCCAGCAGTGGGGAAAGGGGCAACACTGAAGCTTTCTTT. Amino acid sequence: CASSGERGNTEAFF.

V gene TRBV5-1 combines with J gene TRBJ2-7; D might be TRBD2 (5 bases). Trimming left V 4 bases short and J 7 bases short, with 12 bases between. The length of the CDR3 is 12 residues. CDR1 and CDR2 (germline): SGHRS, YFSETQ. CDR3 DNA sequence: TGCGCCAGCAGCCCCCCCCCGGGGGAGCAGTACTTC. Its protein is CASSPPPGEQYF.

This clone was observed a few times. The chain uses TRBV5-1 and TRBJ2-1; 8 bases align to TRBD1. V was clipped by 4 bases and J by 15 bases; unmatched bases: 6. In germline, CDR1 is SGHRS, CDR2 YFSETQ. The CDR3 sequence is 11 residues long. The CDR3 DNA follows: TGCGCCAGCAGCCCCGGACAGGGACGGTTCTTC. Translating it yields CASSPGQGRFF.

V is TRBV5-1 and J is TRBJ1-3, with D unclear. The germline V and J ends were trimmed by 5 bases and 0 bases, with 12 bases remaining between them. The germline V gene has CDR1 SGHRS and CDR2 YFSETQ. The length of the CDR3 is 15 residues. This CDR3 reads CASRPQASSGNTIYF. CDR3 coding DNA: TGCGCCAGCAGGCCTCAGGCCAGCTCTGGAAACACCATATATTTT.

The rearrangement uses TRBV6-5 and TRBJ1-2; TRBD1 might be the D (5 bases). Germline loops: CDR1 MNHEY, CDR2 SVGAGI. V lost 8 bases and J 1 base, leaving 11 bases between the germline ends. The CDR3 extends over 13 amino acids. CDR3 DNA sequence: TGTGCCAGCGCGTTACAGGATAACTATGGCTACACCTTC. Protein: CASALQDNYGYTF.

J is TRBJ1-5 and V is TRBV12-5, with D perhaps matching TRBD1 (5 bases). This CDR3 has 14 residues. V lost 6 bases and J lost 3, with 12 bases in between. Germline V gives CDR1 LGHNT, CDR2 FRNRAP. As DNA, the CDR3 is TGTGCTAGTGGCCCGGGGGATGTCAATCAGCCCCAGCATTTT. Amino acids: CASGPGDVNQPQHF.

J is TRBJ2-5 and V is TRBV5-1; D ambiguous. Trimming removed 4 bases from V and 1 base from J, with 11 bases in between. Per the germline V gene, CDR1 is SGHRS and CDR2 is YFSETQ. This CDR3 spans 14 amino acids. The CDR3 loop reads CASSPLPGQETQYF. The CDR3 DNA follows: TGCGCCAGCAGCCCACTACCGGGCCAAGAGACCCAGTACTTC.

V usage is TRBV6-1 and J usage is TRBJ2-2; D is unclear. Deletions cut 4 bases from V and 1 base from J, with 7 bases between. The CDR3 sequence is 14 residues long. Germline CDR1 reads MNHNS; CDR2 reads SASEGT. CDR3 in amino acids: CASSAYWNTGELFF. The CDR3 bases are TGTGCCAGCAGTGCCTACTGGAACACCGGGGAGCTGTTTTTT.

The CDR3 here is CASSRRQGLGSNQPQHF. In DNA, the CDR3 is TGTGCCAGCAGCCGTAGACAGGGACTCGGGAGCAATCAGCCCCAGCATTTT. This chain uses TRBV13 with TRBJ1-5; 7 bases align to TRBD1. The germline V gene encodes CDR1 PRHDT and CDR2 FYEKMQ (reference sequence). The CDR3 consists of 17 residues. J lost 1 base, V lost 5 bases, and 11 bases had no gene match. Filled out from reference TRBV13 and TRBJ1-5, the complete variable domain reads AAGVIQSPRHLIKEKRETATLKCYPIPRHDTVYWYQQGPGQDPQFLISFYEKMQSDKGSIPDRFSAQQFSDYHSELNMSSLELGDSALYFCASSRRQGLGSNQPQHFGDGTRLSIL.

This chain links TRBV4-3 with TRBJ1-6; possibly TRBD1 for D (5 bases). CDR1 and CDR2 from the germline V gene are LGHNA and YSLEER. The length of the CDR3 is 18 residues. Deletions cut 2 bases from V and 7 bases from J, with 21 bases between. The CDR3 bases are TGCGCCAGCAGCCAATATCTGACAGCACCTGGAAAAAATTCACCCCTCCACTTT. This codes for CASSQYLTAPGKNSPLHF.

V usage is TRBV6-1 and J usage is TRBJ2-5; 11 nucleotides line up with TRBD2. The CDR3 has 15 residues. The J segment lost 7 bases and the V segment lost 5 bases, leaving 9 bases of the junction unmatched. From germline, CDR1 is MNHNS and CDR2 SASEGT. The DNA for the CDR3 is TGTGCCAGCAGTCCGACTAGCGGGGCCTTGACGACCCAGTACTTC. Translation gives CASSPTSGALTTQYF.